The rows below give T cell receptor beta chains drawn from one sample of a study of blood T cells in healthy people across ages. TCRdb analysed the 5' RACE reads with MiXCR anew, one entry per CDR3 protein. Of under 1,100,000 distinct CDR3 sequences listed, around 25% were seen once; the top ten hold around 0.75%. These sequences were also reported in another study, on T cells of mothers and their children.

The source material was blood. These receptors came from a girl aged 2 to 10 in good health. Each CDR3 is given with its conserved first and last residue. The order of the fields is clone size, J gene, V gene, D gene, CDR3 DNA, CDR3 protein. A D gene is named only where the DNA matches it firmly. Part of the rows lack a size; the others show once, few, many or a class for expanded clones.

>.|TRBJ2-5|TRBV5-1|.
TGCGCCAGCAGCCCCGGGACGAATTACCAAGAGACCCAGTACTTC
CASSPGTNYQETQYF
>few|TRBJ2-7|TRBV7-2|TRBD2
TGTGCCAGCAGTTACGGGACTAGCGGAAACTACGAGCAGTACTTC
CASSYGTSGNYEQYF
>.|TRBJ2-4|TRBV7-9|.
TGTGCCAGCAGCCTAATGGGAATTCAGTACTTC
CASSLMGIQYF
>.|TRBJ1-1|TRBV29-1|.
TGCAGCGTTGAGGTCGGCCCGGGAACTGAAGCTTTCTTT
CSVEVGPGTEAFF
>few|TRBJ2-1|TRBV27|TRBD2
TGTGCCAGCAGTTTGAAGCGGGGGGCGTACAATGAGCAGTTCTTC
CASSLKRGAYNEQFF
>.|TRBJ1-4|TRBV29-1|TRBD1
TGCAGCGTTGAACTGGGAGGGCCAGGGGGTGAAAAACTGTTTTTT
CSVELGGPGGEKLFF
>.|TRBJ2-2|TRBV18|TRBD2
TGTGCCAGCTCACCACCGGCGGGGGCGAACACCGGGGAGCTGTTTTTT
CASSPPAGANTGELFF
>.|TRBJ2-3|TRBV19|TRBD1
TGTGCCAGTAGTATAGGCCAGGACAGGGCCACAGATACGCAGTATTTT
CASSIGQDRATDTQYF
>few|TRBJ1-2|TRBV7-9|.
TGTGCCAGCAGCCCCCTTCGCCCTATTCCACATGGCTACACCTTC
CASSPLRPIPHGYTF
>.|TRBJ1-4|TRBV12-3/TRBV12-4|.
TGTGCCAGCAGTTCGGGACCCGGGCTATTGAGGGAAAAACTGTTTTTT
CASSSGPGLLREKLFF
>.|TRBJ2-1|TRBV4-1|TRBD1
TGCGCCAGCAGCCAAGAAGGAGGGGACAGGTCGAGCTTATCCGACAATGAGCAGTTCTTC
CASSQEGGDRSSLSDNEQFF
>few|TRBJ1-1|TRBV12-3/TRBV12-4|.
TGTGCCAGCAGTGAAACCCAGACAGTGTTCACTGAAGCTTTCTTT
CASSETQTVFTEAFF
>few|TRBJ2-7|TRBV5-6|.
TGTGCCAGCAGCCTCTGGGGCGAGCAGTACTTC
CASSLWGEQYF
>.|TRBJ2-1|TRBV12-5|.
TGTGCTAGTGGCCCCCCTGAGGGGCCTCAATACAATGAGCAGTTCTTC
CASGPPEGPQYNEQFF
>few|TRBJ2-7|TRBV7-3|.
TGTGCCAGCAGCTTAAGTAACGGGCACGAGCAGTACTTC
CASSLSNGHEQYF
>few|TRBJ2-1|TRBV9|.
TGTGCCAGCAGCGTAGACGGCACAGATGAGCAGTTCTTC
CASSVDGTDEQFF
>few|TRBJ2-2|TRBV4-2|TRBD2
TGTGCCAGCAGCCAATTGACTAGCGGGAAGAGGAACACCGGGGAGCTGTTTTTT
CASSQLTSGKRNTGELFF
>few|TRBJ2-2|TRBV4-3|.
TGCGCCAGCAGCCTCGTCAGACAGCCTATGATCCGTTTGAACACCGGGGAGCTGTTTTTT
CASSLVRQPMIRLNTGELFF
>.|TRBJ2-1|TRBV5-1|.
TGCGCCAGCAGCTTCTTCCCAGGATTGTATAATGAGCAGTTCTTC
CASSFFPGLYNEQFF
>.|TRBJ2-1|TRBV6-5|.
TGTGCCAGCAGTTACTCGAGATCGGGGGTCATTTACTACAATGAGCAGTTCTTC
CASSYSRSGVIYYNEQFF
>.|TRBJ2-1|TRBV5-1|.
TGCGCCAGCAGCCAAACGGACAAGAGCAATGAGCAGTTCTTC
CASSQTDKSNEQFF
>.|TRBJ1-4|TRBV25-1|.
TGTGCCAGCAGGGGACGGAGGGAAGAAAAACTGTTTTTT
CASRGRREEKLFF
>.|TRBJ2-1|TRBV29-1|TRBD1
TGCAGCGTTAGGGACAGGGATTTCAATGAGCAGTTCTTC
CSVRDRDFNEQFF
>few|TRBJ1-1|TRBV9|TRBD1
TGTGCCAGCAGCGTTAAGGGACAGCCGAACACTGAAGCTTTCTTT
CASSVKGQPNTEAFF
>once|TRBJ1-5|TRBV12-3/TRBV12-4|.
TGTGCCAGCAGTTTGGACCGGGGATTTGATCAGCCCCAGCATTTT
CASSLDRGFDQPQHF
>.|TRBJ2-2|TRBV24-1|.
TGTGCCACCAGTGAGCGGAACAGGGGAGGGATTTGGGAGCTGTTTTTT
CATSERNRGGIWELFF
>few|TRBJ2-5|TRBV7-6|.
TGTGCCAGCAGCTTTCCAGGGGTCCCAGAGACCCAGTACTTC
CASSFPGVPETQYF